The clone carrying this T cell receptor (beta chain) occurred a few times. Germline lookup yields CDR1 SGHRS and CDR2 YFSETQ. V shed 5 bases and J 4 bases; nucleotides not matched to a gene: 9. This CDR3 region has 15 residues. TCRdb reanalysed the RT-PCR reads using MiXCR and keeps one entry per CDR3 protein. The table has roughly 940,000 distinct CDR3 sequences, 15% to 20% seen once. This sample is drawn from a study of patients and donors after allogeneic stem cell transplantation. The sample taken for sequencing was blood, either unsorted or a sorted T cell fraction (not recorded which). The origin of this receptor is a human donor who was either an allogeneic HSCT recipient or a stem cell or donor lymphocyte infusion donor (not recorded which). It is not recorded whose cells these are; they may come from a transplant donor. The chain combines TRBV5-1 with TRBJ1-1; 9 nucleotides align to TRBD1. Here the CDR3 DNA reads TGCGCCAGCAGTCCTCAGACAGGGGGGAGCACTGAAGCTTTCTTT. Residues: CASSPQTGGSTEAFF.